This TCR beta chain originates from a study of glioma-infiltrating T cells after dendritic cell vaccination listed by TCRdb under 2016. In the study overall: The cohort comprised roughly 15 glioblastoma patients from Phase I and II dendritic cell vaccination trials, 9 newly diagnosed and 6 with recurrent disease. Survival after dendritic cell vaccination was correlated with TCR sequencing metrics, such as TIL content and the overlap between tumor and blood repertoires. Between about 2003 and 2012, patients were given autologous tumor lysate-pulsed dendritic cell vaccination. In glioblastoma patients vaccinated with dendritic cells, deep sequencing of TCR beta CDR3 regions served to measure the amount of tumor-infiltrating lymphocytes and to compare repertoires between tumor and blood. Each patient got three intradermal injections of the dendritic cell vaccine, spaced at biweekly intervals, in the arm below the axilla. The vaccine consisted of monocyte-derived dendritic cells cultured less than 9 days with IL-4 and GM-CSF, then pulsed overnight with autologous tumor lysate.

The immunoSEQ assay amplified TCRB CDR3 regions from approximately 2 micrograms of genomic DNA, or from all available DNA when less than that amount was available. The multiplex PCR employed 60 forward primers targeting TCR V beta segments and 13 reverse primers targeting J beta segments. To estimate reads per starting template, synthetic control templates were spiked into each sample at limiting dilution. The Illumina HiSeq System generated sequencing reads of 87 bp. Turning to the authors' computational methods: To remove PCR and sequencing errors, closely related sequences were merged with a nearest neighbor algorithm. TCR overlap was defined as the percentage of unique tumor TCR beta sequences that were also found in the peripheral blood of the same patient. This is the immuneACCESS table as TCRdb keeps it, with only in-frame sequences that have V and J called. A part of the clones is gone; compared with another copy, unresolved V genes explain less than half, and the rest is unexplained. V and J calls and clone size follow that table, whereas D and trimming were derived from the DNA. The sample has 49,000 or so clones on record, about 85% of them singletons. Of the sample, over 10% is held by the ten largest clones.

CDR1 and CDR2 were assigned from the germline V gene as LGHNA and YNFKEQ. The CDR3 sequence holds 15 residues, the cysteine and phenylalanine included. The retained sequence is limited to the CDR3, 45 bases, with the frame set at the first base. To be selected, patients needed enough residual fresh-frozen tumor tissue and more than two years of available survival data. Although molecular status otherwise differed among the glioblastoma patients, no patient had an isocitrate dehydrogenase mutation. PBMC were collected before vaccination, two weeks after the third vaccination, and at tumor progression if tumor progression occurred. The Qiagen DNeasy Blood extraction Kit was used to extract genomic DNA. A note on this clone: The target of this receptor is not known. Germline and junction disagree at one end, which may indicate a read error.

General findings and caveats noted by the study authors: The response model built on TCR overlap across three groups was characterized as speculative, with prospective validation still needed. After dendritic cell vaccination, a higher estimated pretreatment TIL content predicted longer time to progression and overall survival. The cohort was small and heterogeneous, few patients had complete blood and tumor sets, and even fewer had initial-recurrent tumor pairs. No direct relationship between TCR clonality and survival was found, suggesting a diverse polyclonal response may matter.

This clonotype was obtained from a human donor with glioblastoma. Sequencing used blood, obtained before dendritic cell vaccination. This sequence uses TRBV4-2 and TRBJ2-1; a stretch of 9 junction bases matches TRBD2. In nucleotides, the sequence is TGTGCCAGCAGGCAAGCGGGGGGAGGCAGCAATGAGCAGTTCTTC. It is translated as CASRQAGGGSNEQFF.